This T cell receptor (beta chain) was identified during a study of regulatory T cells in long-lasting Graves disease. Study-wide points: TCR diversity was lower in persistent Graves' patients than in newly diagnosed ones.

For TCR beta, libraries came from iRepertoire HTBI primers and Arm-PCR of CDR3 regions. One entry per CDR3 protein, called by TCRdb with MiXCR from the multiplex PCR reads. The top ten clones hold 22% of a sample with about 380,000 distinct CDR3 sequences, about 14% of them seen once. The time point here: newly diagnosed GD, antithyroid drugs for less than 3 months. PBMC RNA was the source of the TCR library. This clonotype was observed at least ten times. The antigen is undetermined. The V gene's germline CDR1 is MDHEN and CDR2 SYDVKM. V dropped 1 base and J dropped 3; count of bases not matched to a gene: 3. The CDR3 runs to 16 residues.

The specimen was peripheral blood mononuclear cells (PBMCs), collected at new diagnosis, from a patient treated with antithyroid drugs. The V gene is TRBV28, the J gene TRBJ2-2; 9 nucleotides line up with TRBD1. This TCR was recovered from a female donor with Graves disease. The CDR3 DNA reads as TGTGCCAGCAGTTTATTGGACAGGGGCTACACCGGGGAGCTGTTTTTT. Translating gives CASSLLDRGYTGELFF. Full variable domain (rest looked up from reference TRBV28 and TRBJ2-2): DVKVTQSSRYLVKRTGEKVFLECVQDMDHENMFWYRQDPGLGLRLIYFSYDVKMKEKGDIPEGYSVSREKKERFSLILESASTNQTSMYLCASSLLDRGYTGELFFGEGSRLTVL.